This is a list of T cell receptor beta chains from one sample in a study of identical twins. TCRdb re-called the 5' RACE reads with MiXCR, one entry per CDR3 protein. This table has 150,000 or so distinct CDR3 sequences, around 3.4% appearing once. Material: memory T cells sorted from blood. These receptors were obtained from a man younger than 35 in good health. Both conserved end residues are part of each CDR3. D genes are given only for firm matches. Part of the rows lack a size; the others show once, few, many or a class for expanded clones.

TRBD1,TRBJ2-1,TRBV7-9,many,CASRTGGSGYEQFF,TGTGCCAGCAGGACAGGGGGGAGCGGGTATGAGCAGTTCTTC
TRBD2,TRBJ2-3,TRBV28,many,CASSFFWTSGRAGDTQYF,TGTGCCAGCAGTTTTTTTTGGACTAGCGGGAGGGCCGGAGATACGCAGTATTTT
NA,TRBJ2-1,TRBV12-3/TRBV12-4,many,CASGLYNEQFF,TGTGCCAGTGGGTTATACAATGAGCAGTTCTTC
NA,TRBJ1-5,TRBV7-9,many,CASSIDRDQPQHF,TGTGCCAGCAGCATTGACAGAGACCAGCCCCAGCATTTT
TRBD2,TRBJ2-1,TRBV19,many,CASSSPLAGVFHEQFF,TGTGCCAGTAGTAGCCCCCTAGCGGGAGTTTTCCATGAGCAGTTCTTC
NA,TRBJ2-3,TRBV7-9,NA,CASSLGGISTDTQYF,TGTGCCAGCAGCTTAGGGGGGATTTCCACAGATACGCAGTATTTT
NA,TRBJ1-3,TRBV12-3/TRBV12-4,many,CASSWNVASGNTIYF,TGTGCCAGCAGTTGGAACGTCGCCTCTGGAAACACCATATATTTT
TRBD2,TRBJ2-1,TRBV9,many,CASSVARTSGRWDEQFF,TGTGCCAGCAGCGTAGCCCGGACTAGCGGGAGGTGGGATGAGCAGTTCTTC
TRBD2,TRBJ2-2,TRBV5-1,few,CASCSGVNTGELFF,TGCGCCAGCTGTAGCGGGGTGAACACCGGGGAGCTGTTTTTT
NA,TRBJ1-5,TRBV15,many,CATSRERSSGQPQHF,TGTGCCACCAGCAGAGAGAGATCTTCGGGGCAGCCCCAGCATTTT
NA,TRBJ1-2,TRBV12-3/TRBV12-4,few,CASSSGAGYTF,TGTGCCAGCAGTTCAGGGGCTGGCTACACCTTC
TRBD2,TRBJ2-1,TRBV11-2,many,CASSFGTSGRAPKQFF,TGTGCCAGCAGCTTCGGGACTAGCGGGAGGGCCCCAAAGCAGTTCTTC
NA,TRBJ1-5,TRBV12-3/TRBV12-4,many,CASVRWPNQPQHF,TGTGCCAGCGTTCGATGGCCGAATCAGCCCCAGCATTTT
NA,TRBJ2-3,TRBV20-1,many,CSARDPRGRTDTQYF,TGCAGTGCTAGAGATCCCCGGGGTCGCACAGATACGCAGTATTTT
TRBD1,TRBJ1-2,TRBV11-2,many,CANSFVGQGAGYTF,TGTGCCAACAGCTTCGTCGGACAGGGGGCTGGCTACACCTTC
NA,TRBJ2-3,TRBV7-9,many,CASSYYTSTDTQYF,TGTGCCAGCAGCTACTACACAAGCACAGATACGCAGTATTTT
NA,TRBJ2-3,TRBV20-1,many,CSASLDTQYF,TGCAGTGCTAGTTTAGATACGCAGTATTTT
TRBD1,TRBJ2-5,TRBV5-8,many,CASSLAQWGTEQETQYF,TGTGCCAGCAGCTTGGCACAATGGGGGACAGAACAAGAGACCCAGTACTTC
TRBD2,TRBJ2-1,TRBV3-1,few,CASSQAGTSGIGEQFF,TGTGCCAGCAGCCAAGCCGGGACTAGCGGGATCGGTGAGCAGTTCTTC
NA,TRBJ1-2,TRBV12-3/TRBV12-4,many,CASSFGGVGYTF,TGTGCCAGCAGTTTTGGTGGGGTGGGCTACACCTTC
NA,TRBJ2-7,TRBV7-6,many,CASRLSGGDEQYF,TGTGCCAGCAGACTATCTGGAGGGGACGAGCAGTACTTC
TRBD1,TRBJ2-4,TRBV11-3,NA,CASSLDGGRGHIQYF,TGTGCCAGCAGCTTAGATGGCGGCAGGGGGCACATTCAGTACTTC
NA,TRBJ1-2,TRBV6-4,many,CASSDSFPGNMDGYTF,TGTGCCAGCAGTGACTCTTTCCCAGGGAATATGGATGGCTACACCTTC
NA,TRBJ2-7,TRBV30,NA,CAWRSQGMVYEQYF,TGTGCCTGGAGGTCCCAGGGGATGGTCTACGAGCAGTACTTC
TRBD2,TRBJ2-1,TRBV20-1,many,CSALGLAGVDLNEQFF,TGCAGTGCTCTAGGACTAGCGGGAGTGGATTTAAATGAGCAGTTCTTC
NA,TRBJ2-5,TRBV20-1,NA,CSAPRRDGAGQETQYF,TGCAGTGCCCCCCGGCGGGATGGGGCGGGTCAAGAGACCCAGTACTTC
NA,TRBJ2-1,TRBV3-1,many,CASSQDLAFIIGNEQFF,TGTGCCAGCAGCCAAGATTTAGCGTTCATAATTGGGAATGAGCAGTTCTTC
NA,TRBJ2-7,TRBV5-8,many,CASSFRVDQYF,TGTGCCAGCAGTTTTCGGGTGGATCAGTACTTC
TRBD2,TRBJ2-1,TRBV6-5,many,CASSYSTGGPDEQFF,TGTGCCAGCAGTTACTCTACGGGAGGGCCGGATGAGCAGTTCTTC
TRBD1,TRBJ1-2,TRBV7-2,many,CAITTGTGNHGYTF,TGTGCCATTACTACCGGGACAGGGAACCATGGCTACACCTTC
NA,TRBJ1-1,TRBV5-1,many,CASSWIGQNTEAFF,TGCGCCAGCAGCTGGATCGGGCAGAACACTGAAGCTTTCTTT
TRBD1,TRBJ2-7,TRBV7-2,NA,CASSSVTGVEQYF,TGTGCCAGCAGCTCCGTAACAGGGGTCGAGCAGTACTTC
NA,TRBJ2-1,TRBV5-1,many,CASSPWASGSYNEQFF,TGCGCCAGCAGCCCGTGGGCCAGCGGCTCCTACAATGAGCAGTTCTTC
NA,TRBJ2-2,TRBV7-3,many,CASSSKGLGGTGELFF,TGTGCCAGCAGCTCTAAAGGACTAGGGGGCACCGGGGAGCTGTTTTTT
TRBD1,TRBJ2-3,TRBV19,many,CASRRQGADTQYF,TGTGCCAGTAGGCGACAGGGGGCAGATACGCAGTATTTT
TRBD1,TRBJ2-1,TRBV29-1,many,CSVQGAIYNEQFF,TGCAGCGTACAGGGGGCTATCTACAATGAGCAGTTCTTC
NA,TRBJ2-7,TRBV18,many,CASSPRGAYEQYF,TGTGCCAGCTCACCGCGCGGAGCGTACGAGCAGTACTTC
TRBD1,TRBJ1-2,TRBV18,many,CASSPIPGQNYGYTF,TGTGCCAGCTCACCCATACCGGGACAGAACTATGGCTACACCTTC
TRBD1,TRBJ2-3,TRBV9,many,CASSVATGQGITDTQYF,TGTGCCAGCAGCGTAGCCACGGGACAGGGGATCACAGATACGCAGTATTTT
NA,TRBJ1-5,TRBV10-3,many,CAISDLTGSRNQPQHF,TGTGCCATCAGTGACCTGACAGGCTCCCGCAATCAGCCCCAGCATTTT
TRBD1,TRBJ2-6,TRBV7-6,few,CASSRGQGSGANVLTF,TGTGCCAGCAGCCGAGGACAGGGCTCTGGGGCCAACGTCCTGACTTTC
NA,TRBJ2-2,TRBV4-2,many,CASSQVRGGELFF,TGTGCCAGCAGCCAAGTCAGGGGAGGGGAGCTGTTTTTT
TRBD1,TRBJ1-1,TRBV7-6,many,CASSVRTGGTEAFF,TGTGCCAGCAGCGTAAGGACAGGGGGCACTGAAGCTTTCTTT
NA,TRBJ2-1,TRBV10-3,many,CAISVSSSYNEQFF,TGTGCCATCAGCGTCTCGAGCTCCTACAATGAGCAGTTCTTC
TRBD1,TRBJ2-3,TRBV28,many,CASSEVGTGDVDTQYF,TGTGCCAGCAGTGAGGTCGGGACAGGCGATGTAGATACGCAGTATTTT
NA,TRBJ2-1,TRBV7-2,many,CASSLAPAAYNEQFF,TGTGCCAGCAGCTTAGCTCCAGCAGCCTACAATGAGCAGTTCTTC
TRBD1,TRBJ1-5,TRBV20-1,many,CSARAQDRVGQPQHF,TGCAGTGCTAGAGCCCAAGACAGGGTCGGTCAGCCCCAGCATTTT
NA,TRBJ2-5,TRBV12-3/TRBV12-4,many,CASSFGAVQETQYF,TGTGCCAGCAGTTTTGGGGCGGTCCAAGAGACCCAGTACTTC